These 25 T cell receptor beta chains share one sample of origin, sequenced in a study of blood T cell repertoires in COVID-19. Sequencing was performed with immunoSEQ multiplex PCR; in TCRdb, only in-frame clones are kept and a portion is missing. Here the sample spans about 140,000 clones, roughly 75% being singletons. Sequencing was carried out using PBMCs or T cells enriched from blood (not recorded which). All receptors come from a woman aged 45 to 65 who had recovered from COVID-19.

The CDR3 nucleotides read TGTGCCAGCAGTTCCTCCCGGAGCAATGAGCAGTTCTTC. Its translation is CASSSSRSNEQFF. The rearrangement joins TRBV28 to TRBJ2-1; D remains ambiguous. The germline CDR1 and CDR2 sequences are MDHEN and SYDVKM. The CDR3 extends over 13 amino acids. The V gene lost 4 bases and the J gene lost 6 bases, with 10 bases spanning the gap.

This clone was seen just once. The CDR3 reads CASSLTRPANQPQHF. The CDR3 bases are TGTGCCAGCAGCTTGACGAGGCCAGCTAATCAGCCCCAGCATTTT. The V call is TRBV5-8, the J call TRBJ1-5; D not certain. In germline, CDR1 is SGHTS, CDR2 YDEGEE. This CDR3 has 15 residues. V was clipped by 1 base and J by 4 bases, with 12 bases between them. Combining the CDR3 with reference TRBV5-8 and TRBJ1-5 gives the whole variable domain EAGVTQSPTHLIKTRGQQATLRCSPISGHTSVYWYQQALGLGLQFLLWYDEGEERNRGNFPPRFSGRQFPNYSSELNVNALELEDSALYLCASSLTRPANQPQHFGDGTRLSIL.

The rearrangement links TRBV15 to TRBJ2-5, with a possible D match to TRBD1 (6 bases). Germline CDR1 and CDR2: LNHNV and YYDKDF (reference sequence). The V end lost 9 bases, the J end lost 5 bases, and 22 bases lay between the germline ends. The CDR3 spans 15 residues. CDR3 sequence: CATGPRTQGWETQYF. The CDR3 DNA is TGTGCCACTGGACCCCGGACTCAGGGGTGGGAGACCCAGTACTTC.

The rearrangement uses TRBV9 and TRBJ1-2; 11 bases fit TRBD1. The junction had 5 bases not matched to a gene; V was cut back by 4 bases and J by 3 bases. The length of the CDR3 is 15 residues. In germline, CDR1 is SGDLS, CDR2 YYNGEE. CDR3 in DNA: TGTGCCAGCAGCTCCCGGACAGGGGGCGACTATGGCTACACCTTC. Protein: CASSSRTGGDYGYTF.

V is TRBV6-5 and J is TRBJ1-2; no clear D gene. Trimming cost V 6 bases and J 3 bases, with 17 bases left between them. The length of the CDR3 is 15 residues. The germline V gene encodes CDR1 MNHEY and CDR2 SVGAGI. CDR3 nucleotides: TGTGCCAGCAGACGCATAGGCGGGCGGGACTATGGCTACACCTTC. It specifies CASRRIGGRDYGYTF.

The rearrangement joins TRBV19 to TRBJ2-1, with D perhaps matching TRBD1 (6 bases). The CDR3 has 15 residues. Germline lookup yields CDR1 LNHDA and CDR2 SQIVND (reference sequence). Trimming shortened V by 4 bases and J by 5 bases, and 15 bases separated the two germline ends. The CDR3 coding sequence is TGTGCCAGTAGTAGCTGGCAGGGGATAGACAATGAGCAGTTCTTC. This translates into CASSSWQGIDNEQFF.

The chain is built from TRBV24-1 and TRBJ1-4; 7 positions match TRBD1. The CDR3 consists of 15 residues. The ends lost 3 bases at V and 7 bases at J; junction bases unmatched: 7. Looked up from germline, CDR1 is KGHDR and CDR2 is SFDVKD. The CDR3: CATSDHGTEPEKLFF. The CDR3 DNA reads as TGTGCCACCAGTGATCATGGGACAGAACCTGAAAAACTGTTTTTT.

The V and J genes are TRBV4-2 and TRBJ1-1; D is ambiguous. CDR1 is LGHNA and CDR2 is YNFKEQ in the germline V gene. Trimming removed 1 base at V and 1 base at J, with 13 bases between. This CDR3 spans 16 amino acids. CDR3 sequence: CASSQVASSGNTEAFF. CDR3 nucleotide sequence: TGTGCCAGCAGCCAAGTAGCGTCTTCTGGGAACACTGAAGCTTTCTTT.

This clone was detected once. J is TRBJ1-1 and V is TRBV23-1; D remains unclear. TRBV23-1 belongs to the ORF category, with a function that is uncertain. The V end lost 7 bases, the J end lost 5 bases, and 14 bases lay between the germline ends. The CDR3 spans 13 residues. CDR3 coding DNA: TGCGCCAGCAAAGTAGCGGCCGCGACTGAAGCTTTCTTT. It encodes CASKVAAATEAFF.

The chain couples TRBV27 to TRBJ2-1; D is possibly TRBD1 (6 bases). Germline lookup yields CDR1 MNHEY and CDR2 SMNVEV (reference sequence). The CDR3 sequence is 12 residues long. Trimming took off 5 bases at V and 15 bases at J, with 17 bases between the two ends. This CDR3 is CASSTAYRELFF. CDR3 bases: TGTGCCAGCAGTACTGCTTACAGGGAATTGTTCTTC.

The chain joins TRBV6-2 or TRBV6-3 to TRBJ2-3, with no clear D. The V gene's germline CDR1 is MNHEY and CDR2 SVGEGT. Trimming took 2 bases from V and 7 from J, leaving 7 bases between them. CDR3 size: 12 residues. CDR3 sequence reads: CASSYHIHTQYF. The CDR3 DNA sequence: TGTGCCAGCAGTTACCACATCCATACGCAGTATTTT.

The chain combines TRBV15 with TRBJ1-4; 10 bases are shared with TRBD1. The CDR3 spans 15 residues. V lost 0 bases, J lost 7 bases, and 2 bases stayed unmatched. Germline V lookup: CDR1 LNHNV, CDR2 YYDKDF (reference sequence). DNA for the CDR3: TGTGCCACCAGCAGAGACCGGGACAGGGGTGAAAAACTGTTTTTT. Its translation is CATSRDRDRGEKLFF.

The gene calls are TRBV11-1 and TRBJ1-1, with a weak D call TRBD1 (5 bases). This CDR3 has 15 residues. Germline V gene data show CDR1 as SGHAT and CDR2 as FQDESV (reference sequence). V was pared by 2 bases and J by 5 bases, with 15 bases between. In DNA form, the CDR3 reads TGTGCCAGCAGCTTAAGCGGTCAGGGAGGTACTGAAGCTTTCTTT. It yields the protein CASSLSGQGGTEAFF.

V is TRBV7-2 and J is TRBJ2-7, with TRBD1 as a possible D gene (5 bases). Germline CDR1 and CDR2: SGHTA and FQGNSA. This CDR3 is built from 14 residues. V gave up 3 bases and J gave up 3 bases, with 12 bases separating them. CDR3 nucleotide sequence: TGTGCCAGCAGCTTTAAGGGGTCAAACTACGAGCAGTACTTC. It yields the protein CASSFKGSNYEQYF.

Details on this clone: One junction end disagrees with the germline gene, perhaps due to a read error. This chain uses TRBV5-1 with TRBJ2-5; maybe TRBD2 (5 bases). This CDR3 region has 13 residues. Germline loops: CDR1 SGHRS, CDR2 YFSETQ. In DNA, the CDR3 is TGCGCCAGCAGATTGGAGGCGGCGGAGACCCAGTACTTC. As protein: CASRLEAAETQYF.

The genes are TRBV7-9 and TRBJ1-1; TRBD1 might be the D (5 bases). Trimming took 4 bases from V and 4 from J, leaving 10 bases between them. Germline CDR1 is SEHNR and CDR2 is FQNEAQ (reference sequence). The CDR3 length is 13 residues. This CDR3 is CASSYRLLTEAFF. DNA for the CDR3: TGTGCCAGCAGCTACAGGTTACTCACTGAAGCTTTCTTT.

The J gene is TRBJ2-7, the V gene TRBV25-1, with 11 bases lining up with TRBD2. Germline V CDR1 and CDR2: MGHDK, SYGVNS. J lost 5 bases, V lost 0 bases, and 6 bases had no gene match. The CDR3 spans 16 residues. CDR3 amino acids: CASSEYPSGGPDEQYV. CDR3 nucleotide sequence: TGTGCCAGCAGTGAATATCCTAGCGGGGGGCCCGACGAGCAGTACGTC.

This clone was seen more than once but under ten times. The V call is TRBV9, the J call TRBJ1-4; weak D call: TRBD1 (6 bases). V was shortened by 4 bases and J by 8 bases, with 15 bases between the two germline ends. The CDR3 sequence is 14 residues long. CDR1 is SGDLS and CDR2 is YYNGEE in the germline V gene. As DNA, the CDR3 is TGTGCCAGCAGCCCTCGGGACAACTTCGAAAAACTGTTTTTT. This sequence encodes CASSPRDNFEKLFF.

The chain links TRBV19 to TRBJ1-5; 9 nucleotides align to TRBD1. This CDR3 region has 16 residues. Trimming cost V 6 bases and J 4 bases; bases outside gene matches: 10. Germline lookup yields CDR1 LNHDA and CDR2 SQIVND (reference sequence). This CDR3 is CASRPIQGARNQPQHF. The CDR3 DNA is TGTGCCAGTAGGCCTATACAGGGGGCGAGAAATCAGCCCCAGCATTTT.

This clone was recorded a few times. The V and J genes are TRBV19 and TRBJ1-2, with 10 bases that match TRBD1. With V trimmed by 4 bases and J by 5 bases, 7 bases remained unmatched. There are 15 residues in the CDR3. Germline V gene data show CDR1 as LNHDA and CDR2 as SQIVND (reference sequence). CDR3 coding DNA: TGTGCCAGTAGTAGAACCCGACAGGGGGCATATGGCTACACCTTC. This encodes CASSRTRQGAYGYTF.

This clone turned up a few times. This chain joins TRBV9 and TRBJ1-5; D uncertain. Germline V gene lookup returns CDR1 SGDLS and CDR2 YYNGEE. The CDR3 extends over 16 amino acids. Trimming left V 4 bases short and J 2 bases short, with 16 bases between. The CDR3 DNA reads TGTGCCAGCAGCCAACGACTTAATCATGGCAATCAGCCCCAGCATTTT. It encodes CASSQRLNHGNQPQHF.

J is TRBJ2-5 and V is TRBV10-1; 15 positions agree with TRBD2. The CDR3 consists of 17 residues. Germline V gives CDR1 WNHNN, CDR2 SYGVQD (reference sequence). Trimming at V came to 3 bases and at J to 4 bases, leaving 6 bases not matched to a gene. The CDR3 is CASSDRTSGGVRETQYF. In DNA, the CDR3 is TGCGCCAGCAGTGACCGGACTAGCGGGGGGGTGAGAGAGACCCAGTACTTC.

This chain connects TRBV6-1 to TRBJ2-1, with 10 bases fitting TRBD2. V lost 4 bases to trimming and J lost 5 bases; unmatched junction nucleotides: 8. The CDR3 has 16 residues. Germline lookup yields CDR1 MNHNS and CDR2 SASEGT. The CDR3 spells CASSGWTSGAHNEQFF. The CDR3 nucleotides are TGTGCCAGCAGTGGGTGGACTAGCGGAGCCCACAATGAGCAGTTCTTC.

The chain is built from TRBV28 and TRBJ2-4; D may be TRBD2 (5 bases). The germline CDR1 and CDR2 sequences are MDHEN and SYDVKM. The CDR3 sequence is 15 residues long. The germline V and J ends were trimmed by 6 bases and 1 base, with 13 bases remaining between them. The CDR3 here is CASSPLGVAKNIQYF. CDR3 coding DNA: TGTGCCAGCAGCCCCCTCGGGGTGGCCAAAAACATTCAGTACTTC.

Written as DNA, the CDR3 is TGTGCCAGCAGTTTATACAGGGCTGGGGCCAACGTCCTGACTTTC. The encoded protein is CASSLYRAGANVLTF. This chain uses TRBV28 with TRBJ2-6, with TRBD1 as a possible D gene (6 bases). Germline CDR1 and CDR2: MDHEN and SYDVKM. The CDR3 covers 15 residues. Trimming shortened V by 1 base and J by 2 bases, and 6 bases separated the two germline ends.